This T cell receptor beta chain was sequenced for a study of blood T cell repertoires in COVID-19. As for the study in general: COVID-19 samples from acute and convalescent phases originated in the United States, Italy and Spain.

Germline values: CDR1 SGHAT, CDR2 FQNNGV. The CDR3 is 15 amino acids. V shed 5 bases and J 6 bases; nucleotides not matched to a gene: 9. Produced via immunoSEQ multiplex PCR; TCRdb's table is partial and in-frame only. The sample shows approximately 150,000 clones, about three quarters of them seen only once. The J gene is TRBJ2-4, the V gene TRBV11-2; TRBD1 matches at 8 bases. The TCR comes from a man aged 50-59 years with acute or convalescent COVID-19. Sequencing was done on a sample of peripheral blood. CDR3 nucleotide sequence: TGTGCCAGCAGCCCGACAGGGGCCGCTGGAAACATTCAGTACTTC. This codes for CASSPTGAAGNIQYF.